This T cell receptor beta chain came from a study of T cell responses to AZD1222 COVID-19 vaccine. Study-level information: Pooled samples include second doses given at about 4 or 12 weeks.

Regarding this clone: The antigen is undetermined.

The CDR3 has 16 amino acids. The germline CDR1 and CDR2 sequences are WNHNN and SYGVQD (reference sequence). Trimming removed 0 bases from V and 0 bases from J, with 9 bases in between. Study-wide points: Close to half of all spike-specific TCRs reportedly target regions of the variants that are unmutated. Only a handful of AZD1222 recipients, several in all, had baseline seropositivity. Females made up more of the donors, who were largely white British, and clonal diversity may have come out too low.

Here immunoSEQ multiplex PCR was the method, and the copy in TCRdb shows in-frame clones only, minus some. The sample shows about 94,000 clones, 88% of them seen only once. This sequence was found in an adult in good health. The sequencing used peripheral blood, collected on day 0 of AZD1222 vaccination. V and J are TRBV10-1 and TRBJ1-3; no clear D. Here the CDR3 DNA reads TGCGCCAGCAGTGAGTCTCCCCCAAGCTCTGGAAACACCATATATTTT. Protein product: CASSESPPSSGNTIYF.